The rows below give T cell receptor beta chains drawn from one sample of a study of blood T cells in healthy people across ages. TCRdb called the 5' RACE reads again in MiXCR, with one record for every CDR3 protein. The sample contains more than 700,000 distinct CDR3 sequences, about 45% of which appear only once. Sequencing used blood. Receptors were obtained from a man aged 80 or over in good health. The CDR3 runs from the conserved cysteine through the conserved F or W. The D gene is left open where the match is weak.

d_call j_call v_call cdr3_aa
NA TRBJ2-3 TRBV5-1 CASSSDGWMDTQYF
NA TRBJ2-3 TRBV29-1 CSVPPGAYTDTQYF
NA TRBJ2-7 TRBV14 CASSQVGGFYEQYF
NA TRBJ1-2 TRBV28 CASTEGMSGYTF
NA TRBJ2-2 TRBV2 CASKRIPMNTGELFF
NA TRBJ2-7 TRBV21-1 CASSKAGQDPDEQYF
TRBD2 TRBJ2-3 TRBV7-2 CASSLVSSGNTDTQYF
NA TRBJ2-1 TRBV7-9 CASSFRVAGEQFF
TRBD1 TRBJ2-3 TRBV7-2 CASSLSGTGSTDTQYF
NA TRBJ2-6 TRBV20-1 CSARRQAGANVLTF
NA TRBJ2-2 TRBV5-1 CASSLIQSTGELFF
NA TRBJ1-6 TRBV7-3 CASSPTGTPGSPLHF
TRBD1 TRBJ2-7 TRBV28 CASSKGQGPSYEQYF
TRBD2 TRBJ2-2 TRBV20-1 CSARGVAGVAGELFF
TRBD1 TRBJ1-2 TRBV30 CAWTAGQGAYHGYTF
NA TRBJ2-3 TRBV12-3/TRBV12-4 CASSGRPAAGSTDTQYF
NA NA TRBV29-1 CSVGWGETQYF
TRBD2 TRBJ2-1 TRBV5-6 CASSLASGLAGERYNEQFF
TRBD2 TRBJ2-2 TRBV10-3 CAISPQASGIGGELFF
TRBD1 TRBJ2-5 TRBV5-1 CASSFTGQGSETQYF
NA TRBJ2-5 TRBV5-1 CASSLTGQIGTQYF
NA TRBJ2-5 TRBV7-9 CASSVEWETQYF